Listed below are T cell receptor beta chains from one sample, sequenced in a study of persistence of HIV-infected CD4 T cells. Their specific antigens are unknown. Sequenced by immunoSEQ multiplex PCR; TCRdb stores in-frame clones only, minus some. The sample carries around 48,000 clones, 75% to 85% recorded once. The specimen comprised CD4+ T cells sorted from PBMCs after roughly 18-hour stimulation, sampled from a patient who received antiretroviral therapy. All receptors derive from an adult man with HIV who was CMV-seropositive. Both conserved end residues are trimmed from each CDR3.

v_call	cdr3_aa
TRBV6-5	AVRAGGRTGELF
TRBV6-1	ASSERGSNQPQH
TRBV5-6	ASSLYGASGSMGEQY
TRBV7-2	ASSLAGLNTEAF
TRBV19	ASSIVGLNTEAF
TRBV6-4	ASSPSPGGSKDTQY
TRBV4-2	ASSPIRSVDSEAF
TRBV6-2/TRBV6-3	ASSYSDPYYGYT
TRBV19	ASSIVGTGFADTQY
TRBV4-1	ASSQDLGTSLY
TRBV14	ASSQALNTEAF
TRBV6-5	ASSSVGDQPQH
TRBV6-5	ASTLSFNYGYT
TRBV30	ACDQGGRTDTQY
TRBV10-3	AISEFGSGREDTQY
TRBV27	ASSSYVGAHEQY
TRBV6-5	ASIQGLARSEQF
TRBV5-1	ASSSGLAGYEQY
TRBV11-2	ASSLDFGQETQY
TRBV5-1	ASSLYRGLTDTQY
TRBV2	ASRPGQGVGT
TRBV15	ATSRERMVGQGGTGELF
TRBV7-9	ASSPSQPGNTIY
TRBV7-2	ASSLARGGNTIY
TRBV29-1	SAERTSEQY
TRBV6-1	ASSAARLAKNIQY
TRBV5-1	ASSPGVRHSYNEQF
TRBV6-6	ASSNVYQVQPQH
TRBV19	ASSMGLAGADTQY
TRBV15	ATSPRARNEKLF
TRBV5-4	ASSHRDVADTQY
TRBV14	ASSQASVVNGYT
TRBV27	ASSLRGEQY
TRBV19	ASSEGRRKNTEAF
TRBV6-1	ASSEWVSSYEQY
TRBV14	ASSRMDSFSGNTIY
TRBV30	ALNRVSSYEQY
TRBV7-9	ASSSGQGYGYT
TRBV6-5	ASSRRGTVNSPLH
TRBV14	ASSAVGGFTDTQY
TRBV3-1/TRBV3-2	ASSQEVAKNTEAF
TRBV7-2	ASSLGLAGGLYEQY
TRBV10-3	AISEPGVGSPLH
TRBV6-1	ASSEGFGTPGLGKLF
TRBV21-1	ASSKGDGELF
TRBV5-4	ASSLALRSYNEQF
TRBV29-1	SVVAGIYTTDTQY